Presented here are 32 T cell receptor beta chains from one specimen sequenced in a study of long-term antiretroviral therapy in people with HIV. At the survey level, the v3.0 immunoSEQ assay was run. Generated by immunoSEQ multiplex PCR, the TCRdb table keeps only in-frame clones and is missing some. The sample includes 25,000 to 30,000 clones, around 85% seen only once; the top ten take 7.5% to 9%. This sample comprised unsorted PBMCs, obtained 4.7 to 5 years after starting antiretroviral therapy. All receptors come from a man aged 35-49 years with HIV.

V usage is TRBV5-1 and J usage is TRBJ1-4; a weak D match, TRBD1 (5 bases). The CDR3 loop spans 15 amino acids. Trimming left V 0 bases short and J 11 bases short, with 17 bases between. The germline gives CDR1 SGHRS, CDR2 YFSETQ. CDR3 residues: CASSLEYGGVGKLFF. CDR3 sequence (DNA): TGCGCCAGCAGCTTGGAGTATGGGGGGGTTGGTAAACTGTTTTTT.

The chain couples TRBV5-1 to TRBJ2-7, with a possible D match to TRBD2 (6 bases). CDR3 length: 15 amino acids. V lost 4 bases to trimming and J lost 0 bases, with 14 bases between them. Germline V gives CDR1 SGHRS, CDR2 YFSETQ. For the CDR3, the DNA is TGCGCCAGCAGCCGCGGGGCAGGGAGCTCCTACGAGCAGTACTTC. Its protein is CASSRGAGSSYEQYF.

J is TRBJ1-1 and V is TRBV7-2, with 7 bases that match TRBD1. CDR1 and CDR2 from the germline V gene are SGHTA and FQGNSA. V gave up 5 bases and J gave up 7 bases; unmatched junction bases: 10. This CDR3 has 14 residues. DNA for the CDR3: TGTGCCAGCAGCCAGTCCCAGGGGGTAGGTGAAGCTTTCTTT. Protein product: CASSQSQGVGEAFF.

CDR3 amino acids: CASSYGQGGLEKLFF. CDR3 coding DNA: TGTGCCAGCAGCTACGGACAGGGCGGCCTTGAAAAACTGTTTTTT. The chain carries TRBV5-4 and TRBJ1-4; 8 bases line up with TRBD1. Germline V gene data show CDR1 as SGHNT and CDR2 as YYREEE (reference sequence). With V trimmed by 3 bases and J by 7 bases, 8 bases remained unmatched. This CDR3 is 15 amino acids long.

The chain carries TRBV11-2 and TRBJ2-7; TRBD2 aligns across 12 bases. CDR3 size: 17 residues. Germline V gene lookup returns CDR1 SGHAT and CDR2 FQNNGV. Trimming removed 0 bases from V and 2 bases from J; junction bases left unmatched: 5. The CDR3: CASSLDALAGGTYEQYF. The CDR3 DNA reads TGTGCCAGCAGCTTAGATGCGCTAGCGGGAGGGACCTACGAGCAGTACTTC.

The chain links TRBV7-9 to TRBJ1-2; D ambiguous. Germline V gene sequence: CDR1 SEHNR, CDR2 FQNEAQ (reference sequence). CDR3 size: 14 residues. The V end lost 1 base, the J end lost 4 bases, and 10 bases lay between the germline ends. CDR3: CASSLGANFYGYTF. The DNA for the CDR3 is TGTGCCAGCAGCTTAGGGGCCAACTTCTATGGCTACACCTTC.

The rearrangement joins TRBV7-6 to TRBJ2-1; 11 bases align to TRBD2. This CDR3 is built from 19 residues. Looked up from germline, CDR1 is SGHVS and CDR2 is FNYEAQ. The J segment lost 2 bases and the V segment lost 5 bases, leaving 14 bases of the junction unmatched. CDR3 nucleotide sequence: TGTGCCAGCAGCCCTCGGACTAGCGGGCTCCTCTTAACCTACAATGAGCAGTTCTTC. It yields the protein CASSPRTSGLLLTYNEQFF.

The chain joins TRBV5-1 to TRBJ2-2, with D possibly being TRBD2 (6 bases). V was clipped by 2 bases and J by 2 bases, with 10 bases between them. This CDR3 region has 15 residues. The V gene's germline CDR1 is SGHRS and CDR2 YFSETQ. This chain's CDR3 is CASSFGGDNTGELFF. In DNA form, the CDR3 reads TGCGCCAGCAGCTTTGGCGGGGATAACACCGGGGAGCTGTTTTTT. Drawing the rest from reference TRBV5-1 and TRBJ2-2, the complete variable domain is KAGVTQTPRYLIKTRGQQVTLSCSPISGHRSVSWYQQTPGQGLQFLFEYFSETQRNKGNFPGRFSGRQFSNSRSEMNVSTLELGDSALYLCASSFGGDNTGELFFGEGSRLTVL.

This chain links TRBV7-9 with TRBJ2-7, with D uncertain. This CDR3 is 15 amino acids long. The V end lost 1 base, the J end lost 0 bases, and 10 bases lay between the germline ends. Germline V gives CDR1 SEHNR, CDR2 FQNEAQ (reference sequence). The CDR3 DNA reads as TGTGCCAGCAGCTTAGATGGGTCCCCCTCCTACGAGCAGTACTTC. This sequence encodes CASSLDGSPSYEQYF.

This clone was counted a single time. One junction end does not reproduce the germline sequence, and a read error may be involved. This rearrangement joins TRBV6-5 to TRBJ2-7; maybe TRBD1 (6 bases). CDR1 MNHEY and CDR2 SVGAGI come from the germline V gene. The CDR3 runs to 13 residues. CDR3 sequence (DNA): TGTGCCAGCAGTTACGAGGGCCGCCAGGGGCATCACTTC. Translation: CASSYEGRQGHHF.

The chain joins TRBV7-9 to TRBJ1-3, with TRBD1 as a possible D gene (6 bases). The CDR3 is made up of 15 amino acids. Trimming pared 4 bases from V and 0 bases from J, leaving 10 bases between. Germline V gene sequence: CDR1 SEHNR, CDR2 FQNEAQ (reference sequence). The CDR3 nucleotides read TGTGCCAGCAGCTCCGACAGGTTCTCTGGAAACACCATATATTTT. Translated, it gives CASSSDRFSGNTIYF.

The chain couples TRBV6-6 to TRBJ2-7, with TRBD1 matching 7 bases. V shed 6 bases and J 4 bases; nucleotides not matched to a gene: 3. Germline-derived CDR1 and CDR2 are MNHNY and SVGAGI (reference sequence). This CDR3 is built from 12 residues. CDR3 protein: CASSRDSYEQYF. CDR3 DNA sequence: TGTGCCAGCAGCCGGGACAGTTACGAGCAGTACTTC.

The rearrangement links TRBV18 to TRBJ1-2; no clear D. Deletions cut 5 bases from V and 5 bases from J, with 15 bases between. Germline loops: CDR1 KGHSH, CDR2 LQKENI. The CDR3 is 14 amino acids. CDR3 coding DNA: TGTGCCAGCTCAGAGGACCGCCAAAGATATGGCTACACCTTC. Its protein product is CASSEDRQRYGYTF.

CDR3 sequence: CSGRTSSYNEQFF. CDR3 in DNA: TGCAGCGGGCGGACTAGCAGTTACAATGAGCAGTTCTTC. The chain combines TRBV29-1 with TRBJ2-1, with TRBD2 matching 8 bases. This CDR3 has 13 residues. V gave up 7 bases and J gave up 4 bases; unmatched junction bases: 6. CDR1 SQVTM and CDR2 ANQGSEA come from the germline V gene.

The V and J genes are TRBV27 and TRBJ1-2; D unresolved. This CDR3 is built from 13 residues. CDR1 is MNHEY, CDR2 SMNVEV, per germline (reference sequence). V gave up 3 bases and J gave up 4 bases, with 9 bases separating them. The CDR3 spells CASSFGGGYGYTF. The CDR3 coding sequence is TGTGCCAGCAGTTTTGGTGGTGGCTATGGCTACACCTTC.

This clone was counted between two and nine times. J is TRBJ1-5 and V is TRBV6-5; D is perhaps TRBD1 (5 bases). V was cut by 9 bases and J by 8 bases, with 20 bases left in between. The CDR3 is made up of 14 amino acids. Germline lookup yields CDR1 MNHEY and CDR2 SVGAGI. CDR3 protein: CARTLDSLREPQHF. The CDR3 nucleotides read TGTGCCAGAACATTAGACAGCCTAAGGGAGCCCCAGCATTTT.

The rearrangement links TRBV21-1 to TRBJ1-2. TRBV21-1 is a known pseudogene. This CDR3 is built from 13 residues. The CDR3 spells CAYTSRAPYGYTF. CDR3 coding DNA: TGTGCCTATACTTCACGAGCTCCCTATGGCTACACCTTC.

This sequence joins TRBV9 and TRBJ1-2; 8 bases match TRBD1. The CDR3 extends over 19 amino acids. Germline CDR1 reads SGDLS; CDR2 reads YYNGEE. With 0 bases clipped from V and 4 bases from J, the junction kept 17 bases outside the gene matches. The CDR3: CASSVEPGGREVGSYGYTF. DNA for the CDR3: TGTGCCAGCAGCGTAGAGCCAGGGGGCAGAGAAGTGGGGAGCTATGGCTACACCTTC.

V gene TRBV4-2 combines with J gene TRBJ2-7, with TRBD2 as a possible D gene (5 bases). Germline CDR1 is LGHNA and CDR2 is YNFKEQ. The CDR3 spans 15 residues. Trimming removed 0 bases at V and 7 bases at J, with 16 bases between. DNA of the CDR3: TGTGCCAGCAGCCAAGATTTTTCAAGTCGGACTGAGCAGTACTTC. This translates into CASSQDFSSRTEQYF.

The gene calls are TRBV12-5 and TRBJ2-1, with D possibly being TRBD1 or TRBD2 (6 bases each). V was shortened by 3 bases and J by 3 bases, with 18 bases between the two germline ends. Looked up from germline, CDR1 is LGHNT and CDR2 is FRNRAP. The CDR3 contains 17 residues. The CDR3 reads CASGLRFRGANYNEQFF. DNA for the CDR3: TGTGCTAGTGGTTTACGGTTTAGGGGGGCCAACTACAATGAGCAGTTCTTC.

V is TRBV18 and J is TRBJ1-5; 9 nucleotides line up with TRBD1. Trimming cost V 0 bases and J 7 bases; bases outside gene matches: 4. The CDR3 extends over 15 amino acids. Germline lookup yields CDR1 KGHSH and CDR2 LQKENI. The CDR3 here is CASSPPGQGGQPQHF. CDR3 nucleotide sequence: TGTGCCAGCTCACCACCGGGACAGGGAGGGCAGCCCCAGCATTTT. Together with reference TRBV18 and TRBJ1-5, the CDR3 gives the full variable domain: NAGVMQNPRHLVRRRGQEARLRCSPMKGHSHVYWYRQLPEEGLKFMVYLQKENIIDESGMPKERFSAEFPKEGPSILRIQQVVRGDSAAYFCASSPPGQGGQPQHFGDGTRLSIL.

V and J are TRBV30 and TRBJ1-1; no reliable D call. Between the trimmed V and J ends, which lost 0 bases and 5 bases, there was a span of 7 bases. CDR1 and CDR2 (germline): GTSNPN, SVGIG (reference sequence). This CDR3 spans 12 amino acids. Written as DNA, the CDR3 is TGTGCCTGGAGTGTAATAGGGACTGAAGCTTTCTTT. Residues: CAWSVIGTEAFF.

This clone was counted a single time. The chain links TRBV5-4 to TRBJ2-7; D unclear. This CDR3 has 13 amino acids. Germline V gene data show CDR1 as SGHNT and CDR2 as YYREEE (reference sequence). Trimming removed 4 bases from V and 4 bases from J, with 12 bases in between. The CDR3 loop reads CASSLKDVYEQYF. The DNA of the CDR3 is TGTGCCAGCAGCCTTAAGGACGTGTACGAGCAGTACTTC.

V and J are TRBV5-1 and TRBJ2-1, with a weak D call TRBD2 (5 bases). With 0 bases removed from V and 5 bases from J, the gap between germline ends came to 9 bases. In germline, CDR1 is SGHRS, CDR2 YFSETQ. The CDR3 covers 14 residues. CDR3: CASSLDASNNEQFF. CDR3 DNA: TGCGCCAGCAGCTTGGATGCTAGCAACAATGAGCAGTTCTTC. The complete variable domain, with remaining parts taken from reference TRBV5-1 and TRBJ2-1, reads KAGVTQTPRYLIKTRGQQVTLSCSPISGHRSVSWYQQTPGQGLQFLFEYFSETQRNKGNFPGRFSGRQFSNSRSEMNVSTLELGDSALYLCASSLDASNNEQFFGPGTRLTVL.

The chain recombines TRBV20-1 with TRBJ2-3; D gene uncertain. This CDR3 has 10 residues. Trimming took 5 bases from V and 7 from J, leaving 7 bases between them. Per the germline V gene, CDR1 is DFQATT and CDR2 is SNEGSKA (reference sequence). The CDR3 DNA sequence: TGCAGTGCTTCACAGCATACGCAGTATTTT. Translating gives CSASQHTQYF.

The gene calls are TRBV6-6 and TRBJ1-5; the D gene is possibly TRBD1 (6 bases). In germline, CDR1 is MNHNY, CDR2 SVGAGI (reference sequence). V was shortened by 4 bases and J by 5 bases, with 18 bases between the two germline ends. This CDR3 is 16 amino acids long. For the CDR3, the DNA is TGTGCCAGCAGTTCCCCCGGGAGGGGGATCGATCAGCCCCAGCATTTT. This gives the protein CASSSPGRGIDQPQHF.

The rearrangement links TRBV9 to TRBJ2-7; 8 bases align to TRBD2. CDR1 is SGDLS and CDR2 is YYNGEE in the germline V gene. CDR3 size: 15 residues. The V gene end was trimmed by 4 bases and the J gene end by 0 bases; junction bases not matched to a gene: 6. CDR3 loop: CASSSSGRGSYEQYF. Here the CDR3 DNA reads TGTGCCAGCAGCTCAAGCGGGAGAGGCTCCTACGAGCAGTACTTC.

J is TRBJ2-5 and V is TRBV18; D is unresolved. Germline V gene sequence: CDR1 KGHSH, CDR2 LQKENI. V lost 0 bases to trimming and J lost 5 bases, with 4 bases between them. CDR3 length equals 12 residues. The CDR3 coding sequence is TGTGCCAGCTCACCACCTACGGAGACCCAGTACTTC. Translation gives CASSPPTETQYF.

This clone has more than one count but fewer than ten. The chain couples TRBV7-2 to TRBJ1-3; tentative D call: TRBD1 (5 bases). Between the trimmed V and J ends, which lost 2 bases and 4 bases, there was a span of 9 bases. The CDR3 has 14 residues. Germline CDR1 SGHTA, CDR2 FQGNSA. CDR3 nucleotides: TGTGCCAGCAGCTTACGGACACCAGGAAACACCATATATTTT. Protein product: CASSLRTPGNTIYF.

As DNA, the CDR3 is TGTGCCAGCAGTTACCCGTCCCCAGGGTCTTCCTACGAGCAGTACTTC. This encodes CASSYPSPGSSYEQYF. The chain links TRBV6-5 to TRBJ2-7, with a weak D call TRBD1 (5 bases). CDR1 and CDR2 from the germline V gene are MNHEY and SVGAGI. Trimming took off 2 bases at V and 1 base at J, with 15 bases between the two ends. The CDR3 consists of 16 residues.

The chain uses TRBV5-6 and TRBJ2-2, with D possibly matching TRBD1 (5 bases). V shed 4 bases and J shed 5 bases, with 15 bases lying between them. This CDR3 spans 15 amino acids. CDR1 is SGHDT and CDR2 is YYEEEE in the germline V gene. CDR3 sequence: CASSPPGSPTGELFF. The CDR3 DNA sequence: TGTGCCAGCAGCCCGCCAGGGTCACCTACCGGGGAGCTGTTTTTT. Full variable domain (remainder filled in from reference TRBV5-6 and TRBJ2-2): DAGVTQSPTHLIKTRGQQVTLRCSPKSGHDTVSWYQQALGQGPQFIFQYYEEEERQRGNFPDRFSGHQFPNYSSELNVNALLLGDSALYLCASSPPGSPTGELFFGEGSRLTVL.

The chain joins TRBV6-5 to TRBJ1-1; D is perhaps TRBD1 (6 bases). Germline assignment: CDR1 MNHEY and CDR2 SVGAGI. The V and J ends lost 6 bases and 6 bases respectively, with 14 bases between them. The CDR3 consists of 13 residues. Here the CDR3 reads CASSREGVSEAFF. The DNA for the CDR3 is TGTGCCAGCAGCCGGGAGGGGGTATCTGAAGCTTTCTTT.